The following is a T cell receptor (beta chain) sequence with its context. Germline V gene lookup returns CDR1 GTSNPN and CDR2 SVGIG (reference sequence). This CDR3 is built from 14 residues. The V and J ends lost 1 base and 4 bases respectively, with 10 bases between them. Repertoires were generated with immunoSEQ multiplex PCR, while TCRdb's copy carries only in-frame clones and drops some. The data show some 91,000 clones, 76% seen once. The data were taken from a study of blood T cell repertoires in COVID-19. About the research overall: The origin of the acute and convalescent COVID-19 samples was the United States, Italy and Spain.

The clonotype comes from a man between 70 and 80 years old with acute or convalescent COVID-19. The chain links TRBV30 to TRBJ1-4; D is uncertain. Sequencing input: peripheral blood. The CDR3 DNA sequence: TGTGCCTGGAGTGGGTCGGGGTTTAATGAAAAACTGTTTTTT. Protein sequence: CAWSGSGFNEKLFF.